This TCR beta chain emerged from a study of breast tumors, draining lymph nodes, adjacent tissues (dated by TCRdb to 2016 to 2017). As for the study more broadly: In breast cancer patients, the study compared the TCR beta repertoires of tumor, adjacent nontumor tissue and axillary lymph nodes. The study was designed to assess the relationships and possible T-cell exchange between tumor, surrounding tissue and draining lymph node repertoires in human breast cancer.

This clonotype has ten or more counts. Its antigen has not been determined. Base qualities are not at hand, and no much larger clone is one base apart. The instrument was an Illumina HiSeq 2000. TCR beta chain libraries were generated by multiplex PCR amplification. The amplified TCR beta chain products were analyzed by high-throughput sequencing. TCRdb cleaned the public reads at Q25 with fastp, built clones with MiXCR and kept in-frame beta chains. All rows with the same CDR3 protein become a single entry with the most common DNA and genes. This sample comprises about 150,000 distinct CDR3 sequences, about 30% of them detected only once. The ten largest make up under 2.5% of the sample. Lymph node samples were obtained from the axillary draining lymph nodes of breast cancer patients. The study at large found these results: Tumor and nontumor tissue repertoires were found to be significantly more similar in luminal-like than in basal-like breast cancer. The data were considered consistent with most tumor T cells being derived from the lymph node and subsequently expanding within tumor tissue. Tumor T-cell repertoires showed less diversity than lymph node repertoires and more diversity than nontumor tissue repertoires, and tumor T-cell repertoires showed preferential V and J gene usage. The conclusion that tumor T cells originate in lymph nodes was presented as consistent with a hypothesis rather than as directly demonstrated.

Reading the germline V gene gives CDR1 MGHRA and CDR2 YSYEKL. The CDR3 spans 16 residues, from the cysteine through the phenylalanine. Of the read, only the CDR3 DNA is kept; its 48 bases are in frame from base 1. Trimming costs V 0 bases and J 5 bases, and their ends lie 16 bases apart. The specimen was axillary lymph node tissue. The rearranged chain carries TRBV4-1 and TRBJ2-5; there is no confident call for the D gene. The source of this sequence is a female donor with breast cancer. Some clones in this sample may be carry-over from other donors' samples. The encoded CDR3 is CASSQDVGLNRETQYF. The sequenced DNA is TGCGCCAGCAGCCAAGATGTGGGCCTAAATAGGGAGACCCAGTACTTC.